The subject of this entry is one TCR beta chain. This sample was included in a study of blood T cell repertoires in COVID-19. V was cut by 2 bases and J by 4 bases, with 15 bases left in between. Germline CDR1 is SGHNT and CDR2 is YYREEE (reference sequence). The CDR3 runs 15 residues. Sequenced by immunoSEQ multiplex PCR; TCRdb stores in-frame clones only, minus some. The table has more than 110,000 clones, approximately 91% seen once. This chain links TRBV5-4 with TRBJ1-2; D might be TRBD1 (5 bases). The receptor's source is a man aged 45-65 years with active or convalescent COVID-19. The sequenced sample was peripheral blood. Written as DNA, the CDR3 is TGTGCCAGCAGCTTTTCGGCAGGGTTGGGCTATGGCTACACCTTC. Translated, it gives CASSFSAGLGYGYTF.